The 25 T cell receptor beta chains below come from one sample, sequenced in a study of cytomegalovirus exposure and HLA in healthy donors. PCR primers comprised 60 Vbeta and 13 Jbeta primers. Measured with immunoSEQ multiplex PCR; TCRdb has only the in-frame clones, and not every one. The repertoire consists of about 110,000 clones, with approximately 78% occurring once and the leading ten covering about 7.8%. The sequencing sample was made of PBMCs. These receptors originate from a woman in her 40s in good health and CMV-seropositive.

The sample holds one count of this clone. J is TRBJ2-1 and V is TRBV15; the D is unclear. The CDR3 is made up of 17 amino acids. V was pared by 1 base and J by 1 base, with 14 bases between. Germline CDR1 LNHNV, CDR2 YYDKDF (reference sequence). This CDR3 reads CATSRGIGLVSYNEQFF. CDR3 coding DNA: TGTGCCACCAGCAGAGGTATAGGTCTAGTGTCCTACAATGAGCAGTTCTTC.

The chain employs TRBV10-3 and TRBJ1-5; D uncertain. The V and J ends lost 2 bases and 7 bases respectively, with 6 bases between them. The germline V gene encodes CDR1 ENHRY and CDR2 SYGVKD. CDR3 length equals 12 residues. The CDR3 spells CAISETGQPQHF. Here the CDR3 DNA reads TGTGCCATCAGTGAGACGGGGCAGCCCCAGCATTTT.

This rearrangement joins TRBV5-1 to TRBJ1-1, with TRBD1 matching over 9 bases. J was trimmed by 5 bases and V by 4 bases; bases with no gene match: 6. Germline CDR1 SGHRS, CDR2 YFSETQ. The CDR3 contains 14 residues. This CDR3 reads CASSPGTGRTEAFF. CDR3 in DNA: TGCGCCAGCAGCCCGGGGACAGGGAGGACTGAAGCTTTCTTT.

This clone was detected a few times. The chain has TRBV6-1 and TRBJ2-7; the match to TRBD2 covers 9 bases. The CDR3 sequence is 14 residues long. Germline V gene sequence: CDR1 MNHNS, CDR2 SASEGT. J gave up 0 bases and V 8 bases, and 5 bases lay outside the gene matches. Written as DNA, the CDR3 is TGTGCCAGCCAGCGGGAGGAATACTCCTACGAGCAGTACTTC. Its protein product is CASQREEYSYEQYF.

V usage is TRBV19 and J usage is TRBJ1-1; possibly TRBD1 for D (5 bases). The CDR3 runs 13 residues. The germline V gene encodes CDR1 LNHDA and CDR2 SQIVND (reference sequence). Trimming left V 7 bases short and J 1 base short, with 10 bases between. CDR3 nucleotides: TGTGCCAGTATCCTAAGGGGGAACACTGAAGCTTTCTTT. This encodes CASILRGNTEAFF. The whole variable domain, filled in from reference TRBV19 and TRBJ1-1, reads DGGITQSPKYLFRKEGQNVTLSCEQNLNHDAMYWYRQDPGQGLRLIYYSQIVNDFQKGDIAEGYSVSREKKESFPLTVTSAQKNPTAFYLCASILRGNTEAFFGQGTRLTVV.

This clone was counted a single time. V is TRBV5-4 and J is TRBJ1-1, with D maybe TRBD1 (6 bases). Trimming left V 3 bases short and J 3 bases short, with 15 bases between. CDR1 and CDR2 from the germline V gene are SGHNT and YYREEE (reference sequence). The CDR3 totals 15 residues. DNA of the CDR3: TGTGCCAGCAGCTCCCCCCTGACAGGATACACTGAAGCTTTCTTT. Residues: CASSSPLTGYTEAFF.

Only a few counts were recorded for this clone. This CDR3 is CASSPVTGHDYGYTF. Written as DNA, the CDR3 is TGTGCCAGCTCACCCGTCACGGGACATGACTATGGCTACACCTTC. This chain links TRBV18 with TRBJ1-2, with D maybe TRBD1 (6 bases). Germline V gene lookup returns CDR1 KGHSH and CDR2 LQKENI. Deletions cut 3 bases from V and 3 bases from J, with 14 bases between. The length of the CDR3 is 15 residues.

The V and J genes are TRBV11-2 and TRBJ2-3; D is unclear. In germline, CDR1 is SGHAT, CDR2 FQNNGV. V was cut by 0 bases and J by 4 bases, with 5 bases left in between. The CDR3 runs to 13 residues. In nucleotides, the CDR3 is TGTGCCAGCAGCTTAGATTTCGCAGATACGCAGTATTTT. It translates to CASSLDFADTQYF.

This clone came up once. The chain couples TRBV6-6 to TRBJ1-6; tentative D call: TRBD1 (5 bases). The V end lost 6 bases, the J end lost 0 bases, and 12 bases lay between the germline ends. This CDR3 has 16 residues. Germline V CDR1 and CDR2: MNHNY, SVGAGI (reference sequence). The CDR3 region has the DNA TGTGCCAGCAGAGCAGGGTACAGCTCCTATAATTCACCCCTCCACTTT. Translated, it gives CASRAGYSSYNSPLHF.

V gene TRBV2 combines with J gene TRBJ2-2; D is unresolved. Germline V gene sequence: CDR1 SNHLY, CDR2 FYNNEI. This CDR3 has 13 residues. Trimming pared 4 bases from V and 3 bases from J, leaving 6 bases between. CDR3 sequence (DNA): TGTGCCAGCAGTGTGTTAGACACCGGGGAGCTGTTTTTT. This translates into CASSVLDTGELFF.

A single count supports this clone. The chain is built from TRBV5-4 and TRBJ2-7, with TRBD1 matching 9 bases. Trimming took 1 base from V and 4 from J; bases not matched to a gene: 15. Germline loops: CDR1 SGHNT, CDR2 YYREEE (reference sequence). The CDR3 runs 18 residues. The CDR3 nucleotides read TGTGCCAGCAGCTTGAGTTTGGTTTGGGGGGGACAGGGTTACGAGCAGTACTTC. Residues: CASSLSLVWGGQGYEQYF.

The chain links TRBV5-4 to TRBJ1-1; D is unresolved. With 3 bases removed from V and 6 bases from J, the gap between germline ends came to 6 bases. CDR3 length: 11 residues. Germline V lookup: CDR1 SGHNT, CDR2 YYREEE (reference sequence). The CDR3 here is CASSSRSEAFF. The CDR3 DNA reads TGTGCCAGCAGCTCCCGGTCTGAAGCTTTCTTT.

The genes are TRBV5-1 and TRBJ1-4; 8 positions agree with TRBD1. The CDR3 consists of 14 residues. Germline CDR1 SGHRS, CDR2 YFSETQ. Trimming cost V 2 bases and J 7 bases; bases outside gene matches: 4. In nucleotides, the CDR3 is TGCGCCAGCAGCTTAGGACAGGGACGTGAAAAACTGTTTTTT. Translating gives CASSLGQGREKLFF.

V is TRBV5-1 and J is TRBJ2-2, with 10 nucleotides matching TRBD1. J was trimmed by 2 bases and V by 2 bases; bases with no gene match: 3. The CDR3 spans 16 residues. CDR1 is SGHRS, CDR2 YFSETQ, per germline. This CDR3 reads CASSLGTGENTGELFF. The DNA for the CDR3 is TGCGCCAGCAGCTTAGGGACAGGGGAAAACACCGGGGAGCTGTTTTTT.

As to this clone: Distinct nucleotide sequences in the sample also encode this CDR3. This chain joins TRBV4-3 and TRBJ1-1; TRBD1 is a possible D gene (5 bases). V was trimmed by 1 base and J by 0 bases, leaving 9 bases between them. Germline V gene data show CDR1 as LGHNA and CDR2 as YSLEER. The CDR3 extends over 15 amino acids. As DNA, the CDR3 is TGCGCCAGCAGCCAAGGTCCAGGGATGAACACTGAAGCTTTCTTT. This sequence encodes CASSQGPGMNTEAFF.

This clone was counted a single time. The gene calls are TRBV6-5 and TRBJ1-1; 8 bases fit TRBD1. Germline values: CDR1 MNHEY, CDR2 SVGAGI. The CDR3 runs 15 residues. The junction had 3 bases not matched to a gene; V was cut back by 0 bases and J by 3 bases. DNA for the CDR3: TGTGCCAGCAGTTACTCGGACAGGGTCCACACTGAAGCTTTCTTT. Protein: CASSYSDRVHTEAFF.

This chain uses TRBV9 with TRBJ1-4; the D is unclear. The CDR3 has 15 residues. From germline, CDR1 is SGDLS and CDR2 YYNGEE. V lost 2 bases to trimming and J lost 4 bases, with 12 bases between them. This CDR3 reads CASSVAPGYNEKLFF. CDR3 DNA sequence: TGTGCCAGCAGCGTGGCCCCGGGGTATAATGAAAAACTGTTTTTT.

J is TRBJ2-5 and V is TRBV7-9; TRBD2 is a possible D gene (6 bases). This CDR3 spans 14 amino acids. From germline, CDR1 is SEHNR and CDR2 FQNEAQ (reference sequence). V was pared by 1 base and J by 3 bases, with 9 bases between. CDR3 DNA sequence: TGTGCCAGCAGCTTAGTGGGACTCGAAGAGACCCAGTACTTC. Protein: CASSLVGLEETQYF.

This clone was counted many times. The chain couples TRBV6-5 to TRBJ1-2, with D tentatively TRBD1 (6 bases). The CDR3 sequence is 14 residues long. The germline gives CDR1 MNHEY, CDR2 SVGAGI. V dropped 2 bases and J dropped 1 base, with 8 bases sitting between them. CDR3 bases: TGTGCCAGCAGTTACCGCAGGGGTAACTATGGCTACACCTTC. It is translated as CASSYRRGNYGYTF.

The rearrangement links TRBV5-6 to TRBJ2-5, with a tentative D call TRBD2 (5 bases). The J call is doubtful: the DNA matches TRBJ2-7 better. This CDR3 region has 13 residues. The V gene's germline CDR1 is SGHDT and CDR2 YYEEEE. The CDR3 loop is CASSLSGSAEQYF. CDR3 bases: TGTGCCAGCAGCTTGTCGGGATCCGCCGAGCAGTACTTC.

J is TRBJ1-2 and V is TRBV11-2; D remains ambiguous. Per germline, CDR1 SGHAT and CDR2 FQNNGV. The CDR3 contains 13 residues. The germline V and J ends were trimmed by 5 bases and 8 bases, with 15 bases remaining between them. The CDR3 DNA sequence: TGTGCCAGCAGCCTGGCACTAGACCGGGGCTACACCTTC. It encodes CASSLALDRGYTF.

This chain uses TRBV7-2 with TRBJ1-1; a possible D gene is TRBD1 (5 bases). V gave up 1 base and J gave up 3 bases, with 6 bases separating them. Germline CDR1 reads SGHTA; CDR2 reads FQGNSA. There are 13 residues in the CDR3. The CDR3: CASSLGGHTEAFF. The CDR3 region has the DNA TGTGCCAGCAGCTTAGGGGGCCACACTGAAGCTTTCTTT.

In its sample, this clone was seen a few times. The chain carries TRBV27 and TRBJ1-1; 7 nucleotides align to TRBD1. After removal of 10 bases from V and 0 bases from J, the junction contained 5 bases not matched to a gene. Germline-derived CDR1 and CDR2 are MNHEY and SMNVEV (reference sequence). The CDR3 totals 13 residues. The CDR3: CATGDSLNTEAFF. The CDR3 bases are TGTGCCACCGGGGACAGTCTGAACACTGAAGCTTTCTTT.

The rearrangement joins TRBV7-2 to TRBJ2-5; TRBD2 is a possible D gene (7 bases). Germline loops: CDR1 SGHTA, CDR2 FQGNSA. Trimming pared 5 bases from V and 5 bases from J, leaving 18 bases between. The CDR3 length is 15 residues. The DNA for the CDR3 is TGTGCCAGCAGCCCGAGGGGGGACTACCGGGAGACCCAGTACTTC. Its translation: CASSPRGDYRETQYF.

The gene calls are TRBV5-1 and TRBJ1-2, with D tentatively TRBD1 (5 bases). Germline V gene data show CDR1 as SGHRS and CDR2 as YFSETQ. The length of the CDR3 is 13 residues. The V end lost 2 bases, the J end lost 6 bases, and 11 bases lay between the germline ends. This CDR3 is CASSLSRADGYTF. CDR3 DNA sequence: TGCGCCAGCAGCTTATCCAGGGCCGATGGCTACACCTTC.